Sequencing of this TCR beta chain was carried out in a study of blood T cells in healthy people across ages. This clonotype came up a few times. Its antigen is unidentified. Trimming removed 0 bases from V and 0 bases from J, with 8 bases in between. Germline V gene data show CDR1 as SGDLS and CDR2 as YYNGEE. This CDR3 is 15 amino acids long. Peripheral blood from each donor was collected in a volume of ten milliliters. Every sample had a minimum of 6 million PBMCs isolated. Study-level findings and limits: Naive T cell percentage strongly correlated with TCR beta diversity. Because sorting was not performed, PBMCs prevented conclusive naive versus antigen-experienced comparison.

Alongside a J-beta primer mix, a sample-barcoded 5' primer served in a second PCR lasting roughly 6 to 12 cycles. TCRdb reprocessed the 5' RACE reads via MiXCR and lists one record per CDR3 protein. Altogether around 1.1 million distinct CDR3 sequences are present, about two fifths being singletons, with the ten largest covering roughly 13%. The TCR comes from a man younger than 30 in good health. V and J are TRBV9 and TRBJ2-3; D unclear. The specimen was blood. The CDR3 DNA sequence: TGTGCCAGCAGCGTAGTAGCTTTCAGCACAGATACGCAGTATTTT. Translating it yields CASSVVAFSTDTQYF.